This T cell receptor (beta chain) was observed in a study of blood T cell repertoires in COVID-19. Study-wide context: Nucleic acid was either cDNA or gDNA, and it came from T cells, B-cell-depleted T cells, or PBMCs.

V dropped 4 bases and J dropped 5; count of bases not matched to a gene: 9. This CDR3 is 15 amino acids long. CDR1 is SGDLS, CDR2 YYNGEE, per germline. This table comes from immunoSEQ multiplex PCR, and its TCRdb copy is limited to in-frame clones, with some not included. Of 50,000 or so clones listed, 85% to 90% are singletons. Sequencing was done on a sample of peripheral blood. The V gene is TRBV9, the J gene TRBJ2-5, with 9 nucleotides matching TRBD1. This sequence originates from a human donor in a cohort sampled during active COVID-19. CDR3 nucleotides: TGTGCCAGCAGCCGGACGGACAGGGGATCGGAGACCCAGTACTTC. It specifies CASSRTDRGSETQYF.